The present T cell receptor (beta chain) was sequenced within a study of cytomegalovirus exposure and HLA in healthy donors. The PCR contained 60 Vbeta and 13 Jbeta primers. Repertoires were generated with immunoSEQ multiplex PCR, while TCRdb's copy carries only in-frame clones and drops some. Among hundreds of thousands of clones listed, about 79% were seen once. CDR1 is SGDLS, CDR2 YYNGEE, per germline. V was clipped by 0 bases and J by 0 bases, with 13 bases between them. The CDR3 has 16 amino acids. On this clone: Antigen specificity is unknown.

Study-level findings and limits: Rarity characterized most TCR sequences, yet some public TCRs appeared in many donors.

Material: PBMCs. This TCR was recovered from a male donor in good health and CMV-seronegative. The genes are TRBV9 and TRBJ2-7, with D uncertain. As DNA, the CDR3 is TGTGCCAGCAGCGTAGGAACCGGGTCGAGCTCCTACGAGCAGTACTTC. Translated, it gives CASSVGTGSSSYEQYF.